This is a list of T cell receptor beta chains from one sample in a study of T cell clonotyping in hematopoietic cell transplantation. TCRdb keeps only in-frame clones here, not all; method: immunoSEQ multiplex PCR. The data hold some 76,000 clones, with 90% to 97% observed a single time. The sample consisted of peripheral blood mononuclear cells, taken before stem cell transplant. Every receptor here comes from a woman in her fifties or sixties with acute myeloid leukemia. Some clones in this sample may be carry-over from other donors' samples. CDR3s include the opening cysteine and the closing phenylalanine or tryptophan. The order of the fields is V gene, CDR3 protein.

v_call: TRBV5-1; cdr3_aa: CASSLGWETQYF
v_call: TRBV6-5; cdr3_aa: CASSYSNINYEQYF
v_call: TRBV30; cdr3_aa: CAYRRGLTNEKLFF
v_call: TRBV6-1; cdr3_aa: CASSEVQGRNSPLHF
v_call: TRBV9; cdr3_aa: CASSANLDFQLETQYF
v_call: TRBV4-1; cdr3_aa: CASSQAGGAGYEQYF
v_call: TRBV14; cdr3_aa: CASSQDAGMSYEQYF
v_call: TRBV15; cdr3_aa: CATSRATGADTQYF
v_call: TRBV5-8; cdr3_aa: CASSRPSSGRASYEQYF
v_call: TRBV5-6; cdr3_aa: CASRDPRETQYF
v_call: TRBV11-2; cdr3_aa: CASSSQGYRGLYEQYF
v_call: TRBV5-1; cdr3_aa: CASSTTGPSEKLFF
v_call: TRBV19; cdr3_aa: CASSIFASGNRETQYF
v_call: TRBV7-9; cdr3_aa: CASSLYLNTEAFF
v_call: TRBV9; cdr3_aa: CASSVAAGDLETQYF
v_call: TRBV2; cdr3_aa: CASTLRGTNGYTF
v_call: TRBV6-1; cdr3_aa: CASSEKVETGELFF
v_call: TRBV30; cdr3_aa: CAWSGSSQGVDGYTF
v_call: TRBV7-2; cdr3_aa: CASSLGVGTNEKLFF
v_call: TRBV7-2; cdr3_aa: CASSIGTGANTGELFF
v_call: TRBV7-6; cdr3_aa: CASSSYQETQYF
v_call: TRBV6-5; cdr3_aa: CASSYAGTQETQYF
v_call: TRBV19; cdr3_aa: CASSIGRDQPQHF
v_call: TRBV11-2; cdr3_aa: CASSLGLNTEAFF
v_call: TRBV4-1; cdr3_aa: CASSASGNSGNTIYF
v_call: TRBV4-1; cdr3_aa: CASSPRDPKGEKLFF
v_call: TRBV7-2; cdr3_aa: CASSSVRGSTEAFF
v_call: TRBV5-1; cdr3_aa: CASSFGQPKNIQYF
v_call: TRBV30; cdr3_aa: CAWQQGIFPTEAFF
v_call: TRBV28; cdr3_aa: CASSPDRGRSNQPQHF
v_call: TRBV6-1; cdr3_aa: CASSEGRGSRVLPGGYTF
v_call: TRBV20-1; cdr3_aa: CSARGVSEAFF
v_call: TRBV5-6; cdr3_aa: CASSLNLDRGLAYEQYF
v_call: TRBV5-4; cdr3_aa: CASSSKDSPYGYTF
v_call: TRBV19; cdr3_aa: CATVPGAAGDTIYF
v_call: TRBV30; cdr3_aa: CAWKRQDHSNQPQHF
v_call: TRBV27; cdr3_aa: CASSSGPHYGYTF
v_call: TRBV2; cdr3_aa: CASSDPRIGSEQYF
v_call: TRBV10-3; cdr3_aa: CAISEAGRGGYEQYF
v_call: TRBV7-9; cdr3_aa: CASSLTGADGYEQYF
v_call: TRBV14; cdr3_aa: CASSPDRNQPQHF
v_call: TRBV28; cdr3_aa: CASSFMEREDTGELFF
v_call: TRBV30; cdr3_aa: CAWSGPLSGNTIYF